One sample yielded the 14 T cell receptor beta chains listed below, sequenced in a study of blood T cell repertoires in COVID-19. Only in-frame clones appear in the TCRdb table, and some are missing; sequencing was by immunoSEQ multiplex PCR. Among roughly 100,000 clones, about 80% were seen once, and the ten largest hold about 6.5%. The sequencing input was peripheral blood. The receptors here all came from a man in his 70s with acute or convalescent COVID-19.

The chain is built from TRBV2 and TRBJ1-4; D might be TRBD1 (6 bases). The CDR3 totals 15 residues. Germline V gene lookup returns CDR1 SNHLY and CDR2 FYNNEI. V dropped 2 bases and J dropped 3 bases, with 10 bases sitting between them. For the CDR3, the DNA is TGTGCCAGCAGTGAAAGGGGGACACCTAATGAAAAACTGTTTTTT. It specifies CASSERGTPNEKLFF.

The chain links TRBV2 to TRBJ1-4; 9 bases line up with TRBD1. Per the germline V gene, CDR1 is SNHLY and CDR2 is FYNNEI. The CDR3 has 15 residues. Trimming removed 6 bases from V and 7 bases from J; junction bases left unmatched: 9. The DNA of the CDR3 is TGTGCCAGCAGCCGTACCGGGACAGGGTTTGAAAAACTGTTTTTT. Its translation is CASSRTGTGFEKLFF. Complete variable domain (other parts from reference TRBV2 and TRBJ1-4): EPEVTQTPSHQVTQMGQEVILRCVPISNHLYFYWYRQILGQKVEFLVSFYNNEISEKSEIFDDQFSVERPDGSNFTLKIRSTKLEDSAMYFCASSRTGTGFEKLFFGSGTQLSVL.

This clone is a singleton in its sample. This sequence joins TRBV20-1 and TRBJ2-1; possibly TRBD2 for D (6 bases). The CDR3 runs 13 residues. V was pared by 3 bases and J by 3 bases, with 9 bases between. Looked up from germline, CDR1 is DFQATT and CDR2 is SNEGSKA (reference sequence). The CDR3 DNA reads TGCAGTGCTAGTTCGGGAGTCTACAATGAGCAGTTCTTC. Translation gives CSASSGVYNEQFF.

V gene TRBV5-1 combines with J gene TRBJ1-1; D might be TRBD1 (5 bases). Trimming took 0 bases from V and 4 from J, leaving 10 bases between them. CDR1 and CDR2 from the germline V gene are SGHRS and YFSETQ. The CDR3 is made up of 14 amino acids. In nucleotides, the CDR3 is TGCGCCAGCAGCTTGGAAGGGGCCCCCACTGAAGCTTTCTTT. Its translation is CASSLEGAPTEAFF.

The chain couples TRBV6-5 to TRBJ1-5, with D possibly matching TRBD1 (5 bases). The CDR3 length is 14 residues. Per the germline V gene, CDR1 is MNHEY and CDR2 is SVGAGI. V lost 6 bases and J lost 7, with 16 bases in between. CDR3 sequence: CASRGPGGGQPQHF. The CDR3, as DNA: TGTGCCAGCAGGGGACCGGGGGGAGGGCAGCCCCAGCATTTT.

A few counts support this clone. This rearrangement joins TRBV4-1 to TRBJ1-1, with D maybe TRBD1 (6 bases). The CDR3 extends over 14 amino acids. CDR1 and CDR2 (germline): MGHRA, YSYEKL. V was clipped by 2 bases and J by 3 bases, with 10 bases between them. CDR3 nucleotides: TGCGCCAGCAGCCAACACAGGGTGGACACTGAAGCTTTCTTT. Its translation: CASSQHRVDTEAFF.

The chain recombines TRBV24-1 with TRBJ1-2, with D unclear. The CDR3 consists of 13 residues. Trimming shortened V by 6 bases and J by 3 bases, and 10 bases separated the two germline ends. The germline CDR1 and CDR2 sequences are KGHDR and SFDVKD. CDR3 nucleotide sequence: TGTGCCACCAGTCGAGGCGCCGACTATGGCTACACCTTC. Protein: CATSRGADYGYTF.

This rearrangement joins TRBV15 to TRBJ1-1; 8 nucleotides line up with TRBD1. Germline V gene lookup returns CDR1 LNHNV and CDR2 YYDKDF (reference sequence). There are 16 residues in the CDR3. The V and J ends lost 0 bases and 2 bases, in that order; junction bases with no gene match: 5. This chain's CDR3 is CATSRDLDRENTEAFF. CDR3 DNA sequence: TGTGCCACCAGCAGAGATCTGGACAGGGAAAACACTGAAGCTTTCTTT.

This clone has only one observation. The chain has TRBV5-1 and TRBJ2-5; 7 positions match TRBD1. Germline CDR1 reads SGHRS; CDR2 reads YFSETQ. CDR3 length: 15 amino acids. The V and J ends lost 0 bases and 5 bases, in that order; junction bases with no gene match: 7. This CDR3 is CASSLEQGSWETQYF. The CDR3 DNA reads TGCGCCAGCAGCTTGGAACAGGGGTCTTGGGAGACCCAGTACTTC.

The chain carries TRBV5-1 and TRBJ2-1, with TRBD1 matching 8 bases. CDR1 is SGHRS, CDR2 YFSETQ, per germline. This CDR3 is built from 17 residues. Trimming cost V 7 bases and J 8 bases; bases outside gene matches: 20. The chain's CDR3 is CASGQRPQGVSTHEQFF. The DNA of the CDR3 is TGCGCCAGCGGTCAACGCCCACAGGGGGTATCTACACATGAGCAGTTCTTC.

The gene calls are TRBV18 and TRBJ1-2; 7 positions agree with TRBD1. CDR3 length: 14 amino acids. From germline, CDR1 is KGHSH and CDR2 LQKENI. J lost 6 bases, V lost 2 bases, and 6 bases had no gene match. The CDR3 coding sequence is TGTGCCAGCTCACCAATTGGAGGGGGCGATGGCTACACCTTC. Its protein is CASSPIGGGDGYTF. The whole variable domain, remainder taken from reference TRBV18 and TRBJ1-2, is NAGVMQNPRHLVRRRGQEARLRCSPMKGHSHVYWYRQLPEEGLKFMVYLQKENIIDESGMPKERFSAEFPKEGPSILRIQQVVRGDSAAYFCASSPIGGGDGYTFGSGTRLTVV.

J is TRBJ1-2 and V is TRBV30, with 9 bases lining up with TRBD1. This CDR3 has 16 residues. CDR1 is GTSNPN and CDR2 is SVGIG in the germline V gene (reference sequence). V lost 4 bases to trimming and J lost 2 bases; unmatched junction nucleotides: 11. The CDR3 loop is CAWNLPGQGGNYGYTF. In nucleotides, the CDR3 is TGTGCCTGGAACTTGCCGGGACAGGGCGGAAACTATGGCTACACCTTC.

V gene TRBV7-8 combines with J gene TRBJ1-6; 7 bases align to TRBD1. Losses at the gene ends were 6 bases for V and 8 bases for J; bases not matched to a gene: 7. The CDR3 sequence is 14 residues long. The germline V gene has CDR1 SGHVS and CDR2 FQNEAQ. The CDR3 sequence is CASSLITGDSPLHF. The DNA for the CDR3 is TGTGCCAGCAGTTTAATAACAGGGGATTCACCCCTCCACTTT.

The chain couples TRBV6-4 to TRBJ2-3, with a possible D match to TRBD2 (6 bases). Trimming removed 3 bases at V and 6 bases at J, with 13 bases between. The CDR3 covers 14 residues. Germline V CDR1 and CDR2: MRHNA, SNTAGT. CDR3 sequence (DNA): TGTGCCAGCAGTGATATAGGCGGGGTGGATACGCAGTATTTT. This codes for CASSDIGGVDTQYF.